The 15 T cell receptor beta chains below all came from one sample that was sequenced in a study of shared clonotypes between healthy human individuals. Some clones are missing from TCRdb's copy, which holds only in-frame ones; the method was immunoSEQ multiplex PCR. In the table there are over a million clones, approximately 72% of which are singletons. The sequencing sample was made of memory CD4+ T cells sorted from blood. Subset in this sample: CD45RA-negative fraction. These receptors came from a man aged 18 to 29 in good health.

CDR3 sequence: CASSPGTSGRDGEQFF. CDR3 sequence (DNA): TGTGCCAGCTCACCCGGGACTAGCGGGAGAGATGGTGAGCAGTTCTTC. The chain recombines TRBV18 with TRBJ2-1, with 14 bases fitting TRBD2. The junction had 7 bases not matched to a gene; V was cut back by 3 bases and J by 9 bases. The germline CDR1 and CDR2 sequences are KGHSH and LQKENI. The length of the CDR3 is 16 residues.

This clone has just one count. The gene calls are TRBV5-1 and TRBJ2-2, with no clear D. The V end was cut by 4 bases, the J end by 5 bases, with 9 bases between. The CDR3 length is 13 residues. Germline assignment: CDR1 SGHRS and CDR2 YFSETQ. CDR3 loop: CASSPEYTGELFF. Here the CDR3 DNA reads TGCGCCAGCAGCCCGGAGTATACCGGGGAGCTGTTTTTT.

This clone was seen a handful of times. This chain connects TRBV2 to TRBJ1-6; TRBD1 aligns across 7 bases. The junction had 10 bases not matched to a gene; V was cut back by 8 bases and J by 6 bases. CDR3 size: 15 residues. Looked up from germline, CDR1 is SNHLY and CDR2 is FYNNEI. The CDR3 nucleotides are TGTGCCAGCCTACGGGTCCCAGGGGGTAATTCACCCCTCCACTTT. Protein product: CASLRVPGGNSPLHF.

The CDR3 spells CASSPSGTWAGELFF. The CDR3 DNA reads as TGTGCCAGCTCACCTTCTGGGACCTGGGCCGGGGAGCTGTTTTTT. V and J are TRBV18 and TRBJ2-2; TRBD1 or TRBD2 may be the D gene (5 bases each). Germline CDR1 reads KGHSH; CDR2 reads LQKENI. The CDR3 runs to 15 residues. The V end lost 3 bases, the J end lost 6 bases, and 14 bases lay between the germline ends.

The rearrangement joins TRBV4-1 to TRBJ2-7; D unresolved. The CDR3 consists of 15 residues. V lost 2 bases and J 0 bases, leaving 11 bases between the germline ends. In germline, CDR1 is MGHRA, CDR2 YSYEKL. CDR3 region: CASSQITLSSYEQYF. The DNA for the CDR3 is TGCGCCAGCAGCCAAATTACCCTGAGCTCCTACGAGCAGTACTTC.

In its sample, this clone was seen many times. The chain has TRBV4-2 and TRBJ2-1, with 8 nucleotides matching TRBD1. The germline gives CDR1 LGHNA, CDR2 YNFKEQ. V lost 0 bases and J lost 7; bases outside the gene matches: 11. This CDR3 is 17 amino acids long. This chain's CDR3 is CASSQEVFGQGVNEQFF. CDR3 bases: TGTGCCAGCAGCCAAGAGGTCTTTGGACAGGGTGTTAATGAGCAGTTCTTC.

V usage is TRBV10-3 and J usage is TRBJ2-5, with 7 bases identical to TRBD2. Per the germline V gene, CDR1 is ENHRY and CDR2 is SYGVKD. With 4 bases clipped from V and 2 bases from J, the junction kept 4 bases outside the gene matches. The CDR3 covers 14 residues. The CDR3 region has the DNA TGTGCCATCAGTGGGAGCGGGATTCAAGAGACCCAGTACTTC. Its translation: CAISGSGIQETQYF.

The rearrangement links TRBV25-1 to TRBJ2-7, with 9 bases identical to TRBD2. V lost 4 bases and J lost 3; bases outside the gene matches: 10. The CDR3 covers 16 residues. CDR1 is MGHDK and CDR2 is SYGVNS in the germline V gene. CDR3 nucleotides: TGTGCCAGCAGTGCCCTCGATAGCGGGGGCCTCTACGAGCAGTACTTC. Its protein product is CASSALDSGGLYEQYF.

The chain has TRBV19 and TRBJ2-5; a weak D match, TRBD1 (6 bases). Between the trimmed V and J ends, which lost 5 bases and 3 bases, there was a span of 13 bases. CDR1 LNHDA and CDR2 SQIVND come from the germline V gene (reference sequence). The CDR3 covers 14 residues. In DNA, the CDR3 is TGTGCCAGTAGTTTCAGGGGTGGGGAAGAGACCCAGTACTTC. Translated: CASSFRGGEETQYF.

This clone was seen more than once but under ten times. Other DNA sequences in this sample translate to the same CDR3. The chain carries TRBV4-3 and TRBJ2-1; D possibly corresponds to TRBD2 (6 bases). The CDR3 is 15 residues long. Looked up from germline, CDR1 is LGHNA and CDR2 is YSLEER. V dropped 0 bases and J dropped 0 bases, with 6 bases sitting between them. In DNA form, the CDR3 reads TGCGCCAGCAGCCAAGACGGGAGCTCCTACAATGAGCAGTTCTTC. As protein: CASSQDGSSYNEQFF.

This chain links TRBV18 with TRBJ1-1; D unresolved. The germline V and J ends were trimmed by 0 bases and 4 bases, with 6 bases remaining between them. Germline loops: CDR1 KGHSH, CDR2 LQKENI. The CDR3 spans 13 residues. CDR3 in amino acids: CASSPPILTEAFF. The CDR3 coding sequence is TGTGCCAGCTCACCACCCATTCTCACTGAAGCTTTCTTT.

With regard to this clone: A single base is all that separates this from a far larger clone, so a read error is likely. The chain links TRBV11-3 to TRBJ2-2; D is unresolved. V lost 5 bases and J lost 3, with 4 bases in between. CDR1 is SGHNT, CDR2 YENEEA, per germline. This CDR3 contains 12 residues. The CDR3 region has the DNA TGTGCCAGCAGCCCGGACACCGGGGAGCTGTTTTTT. Translating it yields CASSPDTGELFF.

V is TRBV15 and J is TRBJ1-4; D is undetermined. With 5 bases removed from V and 0 bases from J, the gap between germline ends came to 13 bases. The CDR3 extends over 16 amino acids. Germline V gene sequence: CDR1 LNHNV, CDR2 YYDKDF (reference sequence). The CDR3 DNA reads as TGTGCCACCAGCCCAGGACTCAGGACAACTAATGAAAAACTGTTTTTT. This gives the protein CATSPGLRTTNEKLFF.

The rearrangement joins TRBV2 to TRBJ2-7; a weak D match, TRBD1 (6 bases). This CDR3 contains 14 residues. Germline loops: CDR1 SNHLY, CDR2 FYNNEI. With 4 bases removed from V and 1 base from J, the gap between germline ends came to 11 bases. CDR3 nucleotides: TGTGCCAGCAGTGCTGAGCAGGGGTCCTACGAGCAGTACTTC. Translation gives CASSAEQGSYEQYF.

The CDR3 coding sequence is TGTGCAAGTCGCTTAGTATACAGATGGACACCCCTCCACTTT. Protein: CASRLVYRWTPLHF. The chain employs TRBV12-2 and TRBJ1-6; TRBD1 was called by the table and not checked on the DNA. TRBV12-2 is a pseudogene locus. The CDR3 is 14 amino acids.